The 14 T cell receptor beta chains listed next were all sequenced from one sample in a study of monozygotic twins with inflammatory bowel disease. Reanalyzing the 5' RACE reads, TCRdb keeps one entry per CDR3 protein, without DNA. The sample data list roughly 320,000 distinct CDR3 sequences. The sequenced material came from blood. The receptors were sampled from a human donor with ulcerative colitis or Crohn's disease, or a healthy co-twin of an affected twin (not recorded which).

The chain employs TRBV7-9 and TRBJ1-3; checking the TCRdb D call of TRBD1 is not possible without DNA. The CDR3 sequence is 16 residues long. The germline V gene encodes CDR1 SEHNR and CDR2 FQNEAQ (reference sequence). This chain's CDR3 is CASSWGQMSSGNTIYF.

The chain combines TRBV7-9 with TRBJ1-1. The CDR3 sequence is 14 residues long. Germline CDR1 SEHNR, CDR2 FQNEAQ (reference sequence). The CDR3 loop is CASRPLLTNTEAFF.

J is TRBJ2-7 and V is TRBV20-1; TCRdb outputs TRBD1, but without DNA this stays unchecked. This CDR3 region has 18 residues. The germline CDR1 and CDR2 sequences are DFQATT and SNEGSKA (reference sequence). This chain's CDR3 is CSANSGQGTGSFRNEQYF.

This chain links TRBV6-5 with TRBJ2-4. Germline lookup yields CDR1 MNHEY and CDR2 SVGAGI. The CDR3 totals 18 residues. CDR3 sequence: CASSYSILGTSAKNIQYF.

J is TRBJ1-2 and V is TRBV4-3; no DNA is available, so the TRBD1 call from TCRdb remains unchecked. The CDR3 length is 15 residues. Germline V gene sequence: CDR1 LGHNA, CDR2 YSLEER. The CDR3 loop reads CASSQDGGLNYGYTF.

The chain recombines TRBV20-1 with TRBJ2-7; the D gene TCRdb calls, TRBD1, cannot be checked with no DNA. CDR1 and CDR2 from the germline V gene are DFQATT and SNEGSKA (reference sequence). The CDR3 has 15 amino acids. CDR3 protein: CSARGGQGFSYEQYF.

The chain carries TRBV19 and TRBJ2-7; the TCRdb D gene call, TRBD1, has no DNA to confirm it. Germline V CDR1 and CDR2: LNHDA, SQIVND (reference sequence). The CDR3 runs to 14 residues. The chain's CDR3 is CATRPRRSSYEQYF.

The genes are TRBV9 and TRBJ2-2; TCRdb indicates TRBD2, and absent DNA this call remains unverified. Germline values: CDR1 SGDLS, CDR2 YYNGEE. The CDR3 runs to 16 residues. CDR3 region: CASSAGTSGGTGELFF.

The V and J genes are TRBV12-3 or TRBV12-4 and TRBJ2-1; no DNA is available, so the TRBD1 call from TCRdb remains unchecked. The CDR3 runs 14 residues. The CDR3 loop is CASSPFPRENEQFF.

This sequence joins TRBV6-1 and TRBJ2-7; TCRdb's assignment of TRBD1 cannot be checked, as there is no DNA. CDR1 and CDR2 (germline): MNHNS, SASEGT. The CDR3 covers 15 residues. The CDR3 loop is CASTYGGPGSNEQYF.

The chain couples TRBV24-1 to TRBJ2-5; the TCRdb D gene call, TRBD1, has no DNA to confirm it. This CDR3 contains 13 residues. Germline V gene data show CDR1 as KGHDR and CDR2 as SFDVKD. Here the CDR3 reads CATRGTDKETQYF.

The rearrangement uses TRBV7-2 and TRBJ2-2; there is no DNA to check the TCRdb D call of TRBD1. The CDR3 spans 16 residues. From germline, CDR1 is SGHTA and CDR2 FQGNSA. CDR3: CASSLETGGSTGELFF.

The chain joins TRBV7-2 to TRBJ2-7; TCRdb's D gene call, TRBD2, goes unchecked for lack of DNA. This CDR3 has 16 residues. Germline V gene sequence: CDR1 SGHTA, CDR2 FQGNSA. The CDR3 sequence: CASSLRASGLSYEQYF.

The chain employs TRBV24-1 and TRBJ2-1. Germline values: CDR1 KGHDR, CDR2 SFDVKD. CDR3 length: 13 residues. CDR3 residues: CATSDLRGDEQFF.